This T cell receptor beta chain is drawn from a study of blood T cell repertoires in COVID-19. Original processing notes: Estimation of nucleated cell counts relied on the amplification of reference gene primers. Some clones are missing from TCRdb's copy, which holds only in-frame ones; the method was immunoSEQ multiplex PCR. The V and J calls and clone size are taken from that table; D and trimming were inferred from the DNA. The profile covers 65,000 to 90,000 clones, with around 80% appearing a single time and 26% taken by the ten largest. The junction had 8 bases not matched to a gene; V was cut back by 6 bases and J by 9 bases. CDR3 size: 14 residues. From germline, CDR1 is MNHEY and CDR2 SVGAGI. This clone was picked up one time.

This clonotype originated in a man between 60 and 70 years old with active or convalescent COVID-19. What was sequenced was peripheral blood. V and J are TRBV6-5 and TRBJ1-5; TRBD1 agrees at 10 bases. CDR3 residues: CASRPGQGIGPQHF. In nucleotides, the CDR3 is TGTGCCAGCAGGCCGGGACAGGGGATAGGGCCCCAGCATTTT.